This T cell receptor beta chain was obtained from a study of cytomegalovirus exposure and HLA in healthy donors. Primers included in the PCR were 60 Vbeta and 13 Jbeta primers. Only in-frame clones appear in the TCRdb table, and some are missing; sequencing was by immunoSEQ multiplex PCR. The repertoire holds 150,000 to 180,000 clones, 65% to 85% seen once, with around 5.2% in the top ten. Sequenced material: PBMCs. This clonotype was obtained from a woman aged 40 to 50 in good health and CMV-seropositive.

The CDR3 DNA sequence: TGCGCCAGCAGCTTGATCGCCGTTTCAAGCGCGGGCACTGAAGCTTTCTTT. Its protein product is CASSLIAVSSAGTEAFF. The rearrangement uses TRBV5-1 and TRBJ1-1; D is unclear. Trimming removed 1 base from V and 4 bases from J, with 20 bases in between. Per the germline V gene, CDR1 is SGHRS and CDR2 is YFSETQ. This CDR3 contains 17 residues.